This TCR beta chain stems from a study of Graves' ophthalmopathy and Graves' hyperthyroidism. Amplification from RNA transcripts yielded the TCR beta CDR3 regions. HTBI primers were employed in first-round RT-PCR, then a second-round multiplex PCR followed. Each CDR3 protein gets one entry after TCRdb re-called the multiplex PCR reads with MiXCR. The data contain almost 750,000 distinct CDR3 sequences, approximately 40% of them singletons. Regarding this clonotype: A clone one base away is much larger, so this may be a read error.

Clinical symptoms and serum thyroxine were used for diagnosis; TRAb, thyroid ultrasound and orbital computed tomography were also relied on. Germline lookup yields CDR1 SGHTA and CDR2 FQGNSA. The CDR3 spans 16 residues. V was clipped by 1 base and J by 5 bases; unmatched bases: 9. Source material: peripheral blood. The V and J genes are TRBV7-2 and TRBJ2-7, with 9 nucleotides matching TRBD2. The clonotype was recovered from an adult man with Graves' ophthalmopathy. The CDR3 sequence is CASSLDSGSARDEQYF. The CDR3 coding sequence is TGTGCCAGCAGCTTAGATAGCGGGAGTGCTCGGGACGAGCAGTACTTC.